These 30 T cell receptor beta chains were all obtained from the same sample, sequenced in a study of human T cells and chemical hapten exposure. TCRdb re-called the RACE reads with MiXCR, one entry per CDR3 protein. The repertoire has around 69,000 distinct CDR3 sequences, 9.8% of them found once; the top ten carry approximately 3%. Noted time point: patch test 1, 2 weeks after DPC sensitization. Indicated treatment: therapeutic diphenylcyclopropenone sensitization with weekly scalp DPC. Source: whole blood, taken in connection with sensitization to the hapten diphenylcyclopropenone (DPC). The receptors were sampled from a woman aged 35 to 49 with alopecia areata. Some clones in this sample may be carry-over from other donors' samples.

In its sample, this clonotype was seen many times. J is TRBJ1-3 and V is TRBV6-1; the D is unclear. The germline gives CDR1 MNHNS, CDR2 SASEGT. Trimming removed 6 bases at V and 6 bases at J, with 15 bases between. This CDR3 is 14 amino acids long. The CDR3 DNA reads TGTGCCAGCAGCCAAGACTCAAGGCTAAACACCATATATTTT. It yields the protein CASSQDSRLNTIYF.

Many counts were recorded for this clonotype. The chain is built from TRBV2 and TRBJ1-2; possible D gene TRBD1, 5 bases. CDR3 length equals 14 residues. With 8 bases removed from V and 0 bases from J, the gap between germline ends came to 13 bases. Looked up from germline, CDR1 is SNHLY and CDR2 is FYNNEI. Here the CDR3 DNA reads TGTGCCAGCTTTCAGGGTCAAGCTAACTATGGCTACACCTTC. Its translation is CASFQGQANYGYTF.

This clonotype was seen a handful of times. V is TRBV20-1 and J is TRBJ1-5; 7 bases are shared with TRBD1. J was trimmed by 1 base and V by 2 bases; bases with no gene match: 5. From germline, CDR1 is DFQATT and CDR2 SNEGSKA (reference sequence). This CDR3 has 15 amino acids. The CDR3 spells CSARSGQASNQPQHF. The CDR3 DNA is TGCAGTGCTAGATCCGGACAGGCGAGCAATCAGCCCCAGCATTTT.

This clonotype was found many times. The gene calls are TRBV7-3 and TRBJ2-1; D gene unclear. Germline values: CDR1 SGHTA, CDR2 FQGTGA. This CDR3 has 12 amino acids. Deletions cut 5 bases from V and 8 bases from J, with 10 bases between. CDR3 sequence reads: CASSRGSDEQFF. The CDR3 bases are TGTGCCAGCAGCCGCGGATCCGATGAGCAGTTCTTC.

In its sample, this clonotype was seen once. J is TRBJ1-1 and V is TRBV7-9; 7 bases match TRBD1. J was trimmed by 5 bases and V by 5 bases; bases with no gene match: 11. Germline lookup yields CDR1 SEHNR and CDR2 FQNEAQ (reference sequence). The CDR3 sequence is 15 residues long. CDR3 amino acids: CASSPPRTGGTEAFF. The CDR3 DNA reads TGTGCCAGCAGCCCACCCAGGACAGGAGGGACTGAAGCTTTCTTT.

In this sample, this clonotype turned up many times. The V call is TRBV28, the J call TRBJ1-1; no definite D call. The ends were cut back, 5 bases at V and 10 bases at J, with 11 bases in the middle. The CDR3 is 11 residues long. CDR1 is MDHEN, CDR2 SYDVKM, per germline. CDR3 amino acids: CASSLQRVAFF. The DNA of the CDR3 is TGTGCCAGCAGTCTCCAGAGGGTAGCTTTCTTT.

This clonotype was seen a handful of times. V gene TRBV10-2 combines with J gene TRBJ2-4; TRBD2 matches 9 bases. The CDR3 loop spans 17 amino acids. Germline-derived CDR1 and CDR2 are WSHSY and SAAADI. The J segment lost 1 base and the V segment lost 4 bases, leaving 8 bases of the junction unmatched. Written as DNA, the CDR3 is TGCGCCAGCAGTGTTTTAGCGGGGGAAGGGGCCAAAAACATTCAGTACTTC. Translating gives CASSVLAGEGAKNIQYF.

In its sample, this clonotype was seen many times. This sequence joins TRBV6-6 and TRBJ1-2; D not resolved. CDR3 length equals 13 residues. V was pared by 0 bases and J by 4 bases, with 6 bases between. Per the germline V gene, CDR1 is MNHNY and CDR2 is SVGAGI (reference sequence). CDR3 protein: CASSYSLGYGYTF. The CDR3 DNA follows: TGTGCCAGCAGTTACTCGCTGGGCTATGGCTACACCTTC.

Many counts were recorded for this clonotype. The DNA of the CDR3 is TGTGCCAGCAGTAAGGGGCAGGGTAGTAGCGAGCAGTACTTC. It translates to CASSKGQGSSEQYF. The chain combines TRBV2 with TRBJ2-7; perhaps TRBD1 as D (5 bases). The germline V and J ends were trimmed by 5 bases and 6 bases, with 17 bases remaining between them. The germline V gene encodes CDR1 SNHLY and CDR2 FYNNEI. This CDR3 comprises 14 residues.

This clonotype was seen a handful of times. The chain uses TRBV18 and TRBJ1-1; no reliable D call. This CDR3 region has 14 residues. V was shortened by 6 bases and J by 4 bases, with 15 bases between the two germline ends. Looked up from germline, CDR1 is KGHSH and CDR2 is LQKENI. CDR3 sequence: CASSPWEGGTEAFF. CDR3 nucleotide sequence: TGTGCCAGCTCTCCCTGGGAGGGCGGCACTGAAGCTTTCTTT.

This clonotype was observed at least ten times. This chain uses TRBV5-1 with TRBJ2-2; the D gene could be TRBD1 or TRBD2 (5 bases each). The V end was cut by 4 bases, the J end by 0 bases, with 13 bases between. This CDR3 contains 16 residues. In germline, CDR1 is SGHRS, CDR2 YFSETQ. CDR3 nucleotides: TGCGCCAGCAGCACTGGGACCGACTCGAACACCGGGGAGCTGTTTTTT. It specifies CASSTGTDSNTGELFF.

This clonotype was detected a few times. V is TRBV7-3 and J is TRBJ2-3; D possibly corresponds to TRBD1 (6 bases). CDR1 is SGHTA and CDR2 is FQGTGA in the germline V gene. This CDR3 has 14 residues. V lost 5 bases, J lost 0 bases, and 9 bases lay in between. CDR3 sequence reads: CASSPQGSTDTQYF. CDR3 nucleotides: TGTGCCAGCAGCCCTCAGGGGAGCACAGATACGCAGTATTTT.

CDR3 protein: CASRPGHSYEQYF. CDR3 DNA sequence: TGTGCCAGCAGGCCGGGACACTCCTACGAGCAGTACTTC. The V gene is TRBV7-2, the J gene TRBJ2-7, with D possibly TRBD1 on 6 matching bases. In germline, CDR1 is SGHTA, CDR2 FQGNSA. V was pared by 6 bases and J by 0 bases, with 9 bases between. CDR3 length: 13 residues.

Many counts were recorded for this clonotype. V is TRBV4-1 and J is TRBJ2-3; TRBD2 matches at 14 bases. CDR3 length equals 17 residues. Germline CDR1 reads MGHRA; CDR2 reads YSYEKL. The J segment lost 6 bases and the V segment lost 3 bases, leaving 8 bases of the junction unmatched. The CDR3 is CASSQRTSGGPGDTQYF. The CDR3 nucleotides are TGCGCCAGCAGCCAGCGGACTAGCGGGGGGCCAGGGGATACGCAGTATTTT.

This clonotype is medium-sized. This chain connects TRBV7-8 to TRBJ2-1, with 11 bases aligning to TRBD2. The CDR3 has 14 amino acids. The trim removed 5 bases at V and 5 bases at J, leaving 2 bases unmatched. Germline V gene lookup returns CDR1 SGHVS and CDR2 FQNEAQ. The CDR3 DNA reads TGTGCCAGCAGCGGGGGACTAGCGGACAATGAGCAGTTCTTC. It encodes CASSGGLADNEQFF.

This clonotype appeared many times. The chain joins TRBV4-2 to TRBJ1-2; 7 nucleotides align to TRBD1. This CDR3 is built from 13 residues. Per germline, CDR1 LGHNA and CDR2 YNFKEQ. Unmatched junction bases numbered 6, after V lost 5 bases and J lost 6 bases. The CDR3 DNA follows: TGTGCCAGCAGCAATACAGGGGAAGATGGCTACACCTTC. Amino acid sequence: CASSNTGEDGYTF.

V gene TRBV7-9 combines with J gene TRBJ2-7; D is uncertain. Per the germline V gene, CDR1 is SEHNR and CDR2 is FQNEAQ (reference sequence). The V gene lost 0 bases and the J gene lost 2 bases, with 11 bases spanning the gap. The CDR3 covers 15 residues. CDR3 in DNA: TGTGCCAGCAGCTTAGCAGTCGGCAGTACCTACGAGCAGTACTTC. Translation gives CASSLAVGSTYEQYF.

V usage is TRBV5-1 and J usage is TRBJ2-6; TRBD2 matches 7 bases. Germline V gene data show CDR1 as SGHRS and CDR2 as YFSETQ. The CDR3 is 17 amino acids. After removal of 2 bases from V and 3 bases from J, the junction contained 8 bases not matched to a gene. CDR3 loop: CASSLGLGAVGANVLTF. The DNA of the CDR3 is TGCGCCAGCAGCTTAGGACTAGGGGCGGTTGGGGCCAACGTCCTGACTTTC.

The chain employs TRBV29-1 and TRBJ2-1; 8 bases line up with TRBD2. This CDR3 spans 18 amino acids. J gave up 2 bases and V 4 bases, and 16 bases lay outside the gene matches. The germline CDR1 and CDR2 sequences are SQVTM and ANQGSEA. CDR3 DNA: TGCAGCGTTGGAGGGACCACCGGGACTAGAAGGACCTACAATGAGCAGTTCTTC. Translated: CSVGGTTGTRRTYNEQFF.

The CDR3: CASSFTGVSGYTF. For the CDR3, the DNA is TGTGCCAGCAGCTTCACAGGGGTCTCTGGCTACACCTTC. This chain links TRBV5-6 with TRBJ1-2; 7 positions agree with TRBD1. The CDR3 is 13 amino acids. CDR1 is SGHDT, CDR2 YYEEEE, per germline. J gave up 7 bases and V 2 bases, and 5 bases lay outside the gene matches.

In regard to this clonotype: Given a much more abundant clone one base away, this may be a read error. The rearrangement links TRBV5-1 to TRBJ1-6; D is possibly TRBD1 (5 bases). There are 14 residues in the CDR3. Per germline, CDR1 SGHRS and CDR2 YFSETQ. The DNA of the CDR3 is TGCGTCAGCGGGAGGGGACCTAATAATTCACCCCTCCACTTT. This encodes CVSGRGPNNSPLHF.

V gene TRBV11-2 combines with J gene TRBJ1-5; D is perhaps TRBD1 (5 bases). The germline V gene has CDR1 SGHAT and CDR2 FQNNGV. V was clipped by 1 base and J by 0 bases, with 13 bases between them. The CDR3 is made up of 17 amino acids. The CDR3 region has the DNA TGTGCCAGCAGCTTAGGGGCGGGGGGACTTAGCAATCAGCCCCAGCATTTT. Amino acid sequence: CASSLGAGGLSNQPQHF.

This clonotype was found many times. This chain links TRBV4-3 with TRBJ1-5; D is uncertain. Trimming stripped 0 bases from V and 9 bases from J, with 15 bases between. This CDR3 is 15 amino acids long. CDR1 and CDR2 (germline): LGHNA, YSLEER. The CDR3 DNA reads as TGCGCCAGCAGCCAAGAATTTGGAGGGTCCGGGCCCCAGCATTTT. It yields the protein CASSQEFGGSGPQHF.

This clonotype was seen many times. This chain links TRBV6-1 with TRBJ1-5; 7 bases agree with TRBD1. Germline V gene data show CDR1 as MNHNS and CDR2 as SASEGT. V was clipped by 3 bases and J by 1 base; unmatched bases: 6. This CDR3 region has 16 residues. Here the CDR3 DNA reads TGTGCCAGCAGTGACGGCGAGGACAGGAGCAATCAGCCCCAGCATTTT. Translating it yields CASSDGEDRSNQPQHF.

This clonotype was detected ten times or more. The chain links TRBV28 to TRBJ2-3; possible D gene TRBD1, 6 bases. Trimming removed 4 bases from V and 11 bases from J, with 13 bases in between. The CDR3 sequence is 12 residues long. Germline values: CDR1 MDHEN, CDR2 SYDVKM. CDR3 nucleotide sequence: TGTGCCAGCAGTTATCCCCAAGGGGGGCAGTATTTT. It yields the protein CASSYPQGGQYF.

This clonotype came up many times. This chain's CDR3 is CASSQDRSRVNYGYTF. The CDR3 nucleotides are TGCGCCAGCAGCCAAGATCGGAGCAGGGTTAACTATGGCTACACCTTC. The V call is TRBV4-3, the J call TRBJ1-2; D is perhaps TRBD1 (5 bases). V was shortened by 0 bases and J by 1 base, with 12 bases between the two germline ends. From germline, CDR1 is LGHNA and CDR2 YSLEER. The CDR3 consists of 16 residues.

This clonotype was seen repeatedly, ten times or more. This rearrangement joins TRBV3-1 to TRBJ1-1, with a possible D match to TRBD1 (6 bases). The ends were cut back, 5 bases at V and 0 bases at J, with 7 bases in the middle. The CDR3 runs to 13 residues. Germline V gene data show CDR1 as LGHDT and CDR2 as YNNKEL (reference sequence). CDR3 in amino acids: CASSGTLNTEAFF. CDR3 coding DNA: TGTGCCAGCAGCGGGACATTGAACACTGAAGCTTTCTTT.

This clonotype was counted ten times or more. The chain has TRBV2 and TRBJ1-6; D gene uncertain. Trimming removed 5 bases at V and 10 bases at J, with 12 bases between. The CDR3 spans 13 residues. CDR1 and CDR2 from the germline V gene are SNHLY and FYNNEI. CDR3 nucleotides: TGTGCCAGCAGTCCTTACTACACCTCACCCCTCCACTTT. It specifies CASSPYYTSPLHF.

In this sample, this clonotype turned up many times. The chain carries TRBV11-2 and TRBJ2-7; 7 nucleotides align to TRBD1. The CDR3 totals 15 residues. The J segment lost 3 bases and the V segment lost 1 base, leaving 6 bases of the junction unmatched. Per germline, CDR1 SGHAT and CDR2 FQNNGV. For the CDR3, the DNA is TGTGCCAGCAGCTTAGGAACAGGGGTGGGCTACGAGCAGTACTTC. It codes for CASSLGTGVGYEQYF.

This clonotype was recorded a few times. V and J are TRBV19 and TRBJ1-2; D is uncertain. Between the trimmed V and J ends, which lost 2 bases and 4 bases, there was a span of 14 bases. CDR1 and CDR2 (germline): LNHDA, SQIVND (reference sequence). The length of the CDR3 is 15 residues. CDR3 DNA: TGTGCCAGTAGTATACCCGGTACAGTATCCTATGGCTACACCTTC. It yields the protein CASSIPGTVSYGYTF.